The clone carrying this TCR beta chain was counted a few times. The data originate from a study of shared clonotypes between healthy human individuals. This CDR3 has 15 amino acids. V gave up 8 bases and J gave up 5 bases; unmatched junction bases: 15. In germline, CDR1 is MDHEN, CDR2 SYDVKM. Replicate sorted-subset PCRs were loaded with 150 to 250 ng DNA, roughly 33,000 T cell genomes. Clones were sequenced by immunoSEQ multiplex PCR, and TCRdb holds only the in-frame ones, with some missing. The sample holds 950,000 to 1,300,000 clones; around 76% are singletons and the top ten take 1.4% to 1.5%. The specimen was memory CD4+ T cells sorted from blood. Subset indicated: CD45RA-negative fraction. This clonotype was obtained from a man between 18 and 29 years old in good health. The chain joins TRBV28 to TRBJ2-7; 7 nucleotides line up with TRBD2. CDR3 loop: CASYPRGGSVNEQYF. The DNA for the CDR3 is TGTGCCAGCTACCCCCGGGGCGGGAGCGTCAACGAGCAGTACTTC.